The rows below give T cell receptor beta chains drawn from one sample of a study of T cell responses to AZD1222 COVID-19 vaccine. Assay: immunoSEQ multiplex PCR; the TCRdb copy retains only in-frame clones and omits some. The repertoire holds tens of thousands of clones, roughly nine tenths seen once, with roughly 17% in the top ten. The sequences come from peripheral blood, collected on day 0 of AZD1222 vaccination. These TCRs come from an adult in good health. CDR3s include the opening cysteine and the closing phenylalanine or tryptophan.

CDR3 length: 14; V gene: TRBV7-2; CDR3 protein: CASSPYGSTDTQYF
CDR3 length: 12; V gene: TRBV27; CDR3 protein: CASSFVNQPQHF
CDR3 length: 14; V gene: TRBV6-5; CDR3 protein: CASSLSRDTGELFF
CDR3 length: 14; V gene: TRBV29-1; CDR3 protein: CSGEGVSPRDTQYF
CDR3 length: 14; V gene: TRBV29-1; CDR3 protein: CSVGDGQVVYGYTF
CDR3 length: 15; V gene: TRBV18; CDR3 protein: CASSPKGNMNTEAFF
CDR3 length: 14; V gene: TRBV28; CDR3 protein: CAIFKVGGLTALHF
CDR3 length: 16; V gene: TRBV29-1; CDR3 protein: CSVGTRQGFMNTEAFF
CDR3 length: 11; V gene: TRBV27; CDR3 protein: CASSSQGEAFF
CDR3 length: 13; V gene: TRBV28; CDR3 protein: CASSSRPYNEQFF
CDR3 length: 13; V gene: TRBV6-6; CDR3 protein: CASSYREWRGYTF
CDR3 length: 18; V gene: TRBV6-6; CDR3 protein: CASSQPYFLSGMNTEAFF
CDR3 length: 14; V gene: TRBV6-2/TRBV6-3; CDR3 protein: CASSYSGEVQPQHF
CDR3 length: 15; V gene: TRBV4-1; CDR3 protein: CASSHDSGLKGGYTF
CDR3 length: 13; V gene: TRBV7-2; CDR3 protein: CASSLDRGVASSF
CDR3 length: 13; V gene: TRBV14; CDR3 protein: CASSRQGASPLHF
CDR3 length: 16; V gene: TRBV19; CDR3 protein: CASSAVGGIGNQPQHF
CDR3 length: 12; V gene: TRBV18; CDR3 protein: CASSPAGQGAFF
CDR3 length: 16; V gene: TRBV5-1; CDR3 protein: CASSPDGGSGANVLTF
CDR3 length: 16; V gene: TRBV5-1; CDR3 protein: CASSLGGQGIGEKLFF
CDR3 length: 18; V gene: TRBV7-2; CDR3 protein: CASSLARSSSGSGDEQFF
CDR3 length: 15; V gene: TRBV2; CDR3 protein: CASRQTTGENYGYTF
CDR3 length: 15; V gene: TRBV6-5; CDR3 protein: CASSYRDFPTGEQYF
CDR3 length: 18; V gene: TRBV11-2; CDR3 protein: CASSMGQGLLIRANVLTF
CDR3 length: 16; V gene: TRBV4-1; CDR3 protein: CASSQDWRGITNEQFF
CDR3 length: 12; V gene: TRBV30; CDR3 protein: CAWSVYGEGYTF
CDR3 length: 16; V gene: TRBV6-2/TRBV6-3; CDR3 protein: CASSYSLDGWDTEAFF
CDR3 length: 13; V gene: TRBV19; CDR3 protein: CASSIPDRAKLFF
CDR3 length: 13; V gene: TRBV5-1; CDR3 protein: CASSLEQGREQYF
CDR3 length: 14; V gene: TRBV4-3; CDR3 protein: CASSQDPGGNEQFF
CDR3 length: 18; V gene: TRBV4-1; CDR3 protein: CASSQVGRSGIRVGEQFF
CDR3 length: 14; V gene: TRBV6-4; CDR3 protein: CASSPGDPQNEQFF
CDR3 length: 14; V gene: TRBV11-2; CDR3 protein: CASSYRDRGGEQYF
CDR3 length: 10; V gene: TRBV20-1; CDR3 protein: CSALRQEQYF
CDR3 length: 15; V gene: TRBV27; CDR3 protein: CASSSGTGAYTEAFF
CDR3 length: 13; V gene: TRBV15; CDR3 protein: CATSNSGSPEQYF
CDR3 length: 13; V gene: TRBV7-2; CDR3 protein: CASSLAPFNTIYF
CDR3 length: 15; V gene: TRBV10-1; CDR3 protein: CASSESGPFRYEQYF
CDR3 length: 11; V gene: TRBV4-1; CDR3 protein: CASSQDAKLFF
CDR3 length: 14; V gene: TRBV30; CDR3 protein: CAWSPGLPGSPLHF
CDR3 length: 13; V gene: TRBV2; CDR3 protein: CASGGEPGNTIYF
CDR3 length: 17; V gene: TRBV3-1/TRBV3-2; CDR3 protein: CASSQGLSTGVTDGYTF
CDR3 length: 15; V gene: TRBV27; CDR3 protein: CASSLLTASSYEQYF
CDR3 length: 15; V gene: TRBV6-5; CDR3 protein: CASSYSAQTQAGYTF
CDR3 length: 15; V gene: TRBV6-5; CDR3 protein: CASSPGQGVSYEQYF
CDR3 length: 13; V gene: TRBV29-1; CDR3 protein: CSVGRQVNTEAFF
CDR3 length: 14; V gene: TRBV6-4; CDR3 protein: CASSDSGRGYGYTF
CDR3 length: 14; V gene: TRBV28; CDR3 protein: CASSLGRVSDEQYF
CDR3 length: 16; V gene: TRBV2; CDR3 protein: CASSAVEGANTGELFF
CDR3 length: 16; V gene: TRBV5-5; CDR3 protein: CASSLTAGTGRSPLHF